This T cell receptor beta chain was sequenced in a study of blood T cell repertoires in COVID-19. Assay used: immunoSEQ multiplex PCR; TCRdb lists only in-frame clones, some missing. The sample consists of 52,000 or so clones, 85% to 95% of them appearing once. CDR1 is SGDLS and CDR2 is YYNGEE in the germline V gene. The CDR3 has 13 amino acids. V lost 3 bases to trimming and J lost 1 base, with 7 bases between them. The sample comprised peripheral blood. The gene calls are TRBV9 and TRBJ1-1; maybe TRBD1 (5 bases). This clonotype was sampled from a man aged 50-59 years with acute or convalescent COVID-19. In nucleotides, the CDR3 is TGTGCCAGCAGCGCAGGGTCGAACACTGAAGCTTTCTTT. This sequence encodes CASSAGSNTEAFF.